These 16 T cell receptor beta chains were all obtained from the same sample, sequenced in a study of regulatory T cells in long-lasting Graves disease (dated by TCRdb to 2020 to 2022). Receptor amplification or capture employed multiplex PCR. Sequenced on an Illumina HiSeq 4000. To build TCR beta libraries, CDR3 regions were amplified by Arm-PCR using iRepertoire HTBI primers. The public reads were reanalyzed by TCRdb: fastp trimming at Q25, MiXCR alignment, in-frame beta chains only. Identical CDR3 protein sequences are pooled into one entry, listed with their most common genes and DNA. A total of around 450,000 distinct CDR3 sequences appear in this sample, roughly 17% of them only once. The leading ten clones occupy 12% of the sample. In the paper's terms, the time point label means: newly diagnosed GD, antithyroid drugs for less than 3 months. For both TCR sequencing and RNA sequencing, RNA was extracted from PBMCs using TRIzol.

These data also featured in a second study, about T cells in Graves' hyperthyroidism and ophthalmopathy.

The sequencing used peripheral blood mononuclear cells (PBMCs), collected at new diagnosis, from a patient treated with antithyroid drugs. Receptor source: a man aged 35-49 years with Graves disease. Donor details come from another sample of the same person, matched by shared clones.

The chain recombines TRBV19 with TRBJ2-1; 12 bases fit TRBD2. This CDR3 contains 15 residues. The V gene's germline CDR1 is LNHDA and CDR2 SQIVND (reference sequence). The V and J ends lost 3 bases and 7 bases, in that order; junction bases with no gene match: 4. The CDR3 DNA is TGTGCCAGTAGTATGACTAGCGGGAGAGGGAATGAGCAGTTCTTC. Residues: CASSMTSGRGNEQFF.

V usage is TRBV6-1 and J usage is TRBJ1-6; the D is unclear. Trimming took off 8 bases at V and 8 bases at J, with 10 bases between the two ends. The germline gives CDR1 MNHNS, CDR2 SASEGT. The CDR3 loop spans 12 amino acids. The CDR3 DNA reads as TGTGCCAGCTTAAATCCGGATTCACCCCTCCACTTT. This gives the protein CASLNPDSPLHF.

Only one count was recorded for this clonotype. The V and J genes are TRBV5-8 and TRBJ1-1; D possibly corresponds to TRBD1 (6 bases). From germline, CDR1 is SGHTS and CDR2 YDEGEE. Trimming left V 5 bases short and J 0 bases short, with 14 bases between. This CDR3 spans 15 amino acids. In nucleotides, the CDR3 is TGTGCCAGCAGTTCTGGCCGGGGGCTGAACACTGAAGCTTTCTTT. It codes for CASSSGRGLNTEAFF.

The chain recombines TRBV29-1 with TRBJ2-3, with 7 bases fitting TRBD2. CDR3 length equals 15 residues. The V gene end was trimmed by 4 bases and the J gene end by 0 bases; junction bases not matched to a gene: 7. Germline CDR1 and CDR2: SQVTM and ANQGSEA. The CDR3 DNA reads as TGCAGCGTTGGGATTCTAGCGGCTAGCACAGATACGCAGTATTTT. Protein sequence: CSVGILAASTDTQYF.

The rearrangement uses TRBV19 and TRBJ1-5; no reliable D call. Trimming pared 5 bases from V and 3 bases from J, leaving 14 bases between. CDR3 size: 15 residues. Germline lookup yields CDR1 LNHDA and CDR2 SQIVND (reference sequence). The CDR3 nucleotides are TGTGCCAGTAGTGTTACCGGGCGGAACAATCAGCCCCAGCATTTT. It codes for CASSVTGRNNQPQHF.

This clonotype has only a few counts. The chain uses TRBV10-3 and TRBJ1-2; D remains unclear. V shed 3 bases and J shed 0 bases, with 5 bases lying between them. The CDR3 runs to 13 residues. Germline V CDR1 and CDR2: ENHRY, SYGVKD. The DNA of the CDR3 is TGTGCCATCAGTGAATCTGCTAACTATGGCTACACCTTC. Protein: CAISESANYGYTF.

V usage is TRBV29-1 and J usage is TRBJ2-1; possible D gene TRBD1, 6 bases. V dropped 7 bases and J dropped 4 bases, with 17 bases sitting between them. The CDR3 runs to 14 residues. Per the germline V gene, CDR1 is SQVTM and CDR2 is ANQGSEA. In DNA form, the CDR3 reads TGCAGCGCCAACGCGGACAGATTATACAATGAGCAGTTCTTC. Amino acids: CSANADRLYNEQFF.

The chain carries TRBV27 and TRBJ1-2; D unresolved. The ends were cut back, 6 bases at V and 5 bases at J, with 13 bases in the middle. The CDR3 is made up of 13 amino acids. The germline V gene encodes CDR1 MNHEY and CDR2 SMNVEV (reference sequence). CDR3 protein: CASRGAGGYGYTF. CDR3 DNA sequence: TGTGCCAGCAGGGGTGCAGGAGGGTATGGCTACACCTTC.

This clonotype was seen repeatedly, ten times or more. CDR3 DNA sequence: TGCGCCAGCAGCTGGGACGCCTCCTCGGGCGGGGAGCAGTACTTC. As protein: CASSWDASSGGEQYF. V and J are TRBV5-1 and TRBJ2-7; tentatively, D is TRBD1 or TRBD2 (5 bases each). This CDR3 contains 15 residues. From germline, CDR1 is SGHRS and CDR2 YFSETQ. Trimming left V 3 bases short and J 7 bases short, with 20 bases between.

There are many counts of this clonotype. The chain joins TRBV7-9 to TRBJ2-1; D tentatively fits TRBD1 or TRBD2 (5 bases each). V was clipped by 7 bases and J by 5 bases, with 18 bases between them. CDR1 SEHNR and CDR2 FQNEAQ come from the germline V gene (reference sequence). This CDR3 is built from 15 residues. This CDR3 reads CASTRVGESDNEQFF. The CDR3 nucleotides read TGTGCCAGCACCCGAGTAGGGGAGTCCGACAATGAGCAGTTCTTC.

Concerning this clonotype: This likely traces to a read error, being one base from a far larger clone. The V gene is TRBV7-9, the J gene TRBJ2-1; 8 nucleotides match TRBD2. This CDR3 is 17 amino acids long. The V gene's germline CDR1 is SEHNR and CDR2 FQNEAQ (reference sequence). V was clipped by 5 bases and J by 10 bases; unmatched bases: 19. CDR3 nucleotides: TGTGCCAGCAGCCCACCCCTGCGGGAGGACGCTGCCTACGAGCAGTTCTTC. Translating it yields CASSPPLREDAAYEQFF. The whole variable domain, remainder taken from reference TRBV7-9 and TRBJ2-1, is DTGVSQNPRHKITKRGQNVTFRCDPISEHNRLYWYRQTLGQGPEFLTYFQNEAQLEKSRLLSDRFSAERPKGSFSTLEIQRTEQGDSAMYLCASSPPLREDAAYEQFFGPGTRLTVL.

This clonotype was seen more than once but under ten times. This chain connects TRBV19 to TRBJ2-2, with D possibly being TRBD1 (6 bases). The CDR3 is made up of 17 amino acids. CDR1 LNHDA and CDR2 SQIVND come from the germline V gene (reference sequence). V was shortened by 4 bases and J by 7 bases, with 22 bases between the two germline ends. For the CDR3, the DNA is TGTGCCAGTAGTAAGATCCTAGGCAGGGGTACGATCGGGGAGCTGTTTTTT. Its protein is CASSKILGRGTIGELFF.

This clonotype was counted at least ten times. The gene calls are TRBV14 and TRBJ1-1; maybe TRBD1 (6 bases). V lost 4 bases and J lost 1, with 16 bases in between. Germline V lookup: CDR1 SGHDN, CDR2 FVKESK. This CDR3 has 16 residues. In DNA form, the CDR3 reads TGTGCCAGCAGCCCCTGGGCAGGGGTAGGGAACACTGAAGCTTTCTTT. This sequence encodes CASSPWAGVGNTEAFF.

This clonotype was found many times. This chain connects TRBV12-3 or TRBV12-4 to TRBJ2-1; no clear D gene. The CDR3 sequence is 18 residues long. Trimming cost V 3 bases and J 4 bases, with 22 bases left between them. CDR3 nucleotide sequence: TGTGCCAGCAGTTTGGCCTGGGATCCCCACGGTCGATACAATGAGCAGTTCTTC. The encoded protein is CASSLAWDPHGRYNEQFF.

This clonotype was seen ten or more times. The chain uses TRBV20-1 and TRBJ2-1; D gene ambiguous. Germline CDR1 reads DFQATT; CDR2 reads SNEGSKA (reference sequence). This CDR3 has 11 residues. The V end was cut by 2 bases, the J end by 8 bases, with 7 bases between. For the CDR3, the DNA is TGCAGTGCTAGACGGCATGATGAGCAGTTCTTC. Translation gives CSARRHDEQFF.

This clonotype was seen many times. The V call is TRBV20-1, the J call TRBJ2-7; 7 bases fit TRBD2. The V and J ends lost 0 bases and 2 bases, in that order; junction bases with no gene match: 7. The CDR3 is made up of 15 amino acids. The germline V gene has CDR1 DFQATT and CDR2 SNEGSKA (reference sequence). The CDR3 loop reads CSARDASSGPYEQYF. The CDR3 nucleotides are TGCAGTGCTAGAGATGCCTCTAGCGGACCCTACGAGCAGTACTTC.